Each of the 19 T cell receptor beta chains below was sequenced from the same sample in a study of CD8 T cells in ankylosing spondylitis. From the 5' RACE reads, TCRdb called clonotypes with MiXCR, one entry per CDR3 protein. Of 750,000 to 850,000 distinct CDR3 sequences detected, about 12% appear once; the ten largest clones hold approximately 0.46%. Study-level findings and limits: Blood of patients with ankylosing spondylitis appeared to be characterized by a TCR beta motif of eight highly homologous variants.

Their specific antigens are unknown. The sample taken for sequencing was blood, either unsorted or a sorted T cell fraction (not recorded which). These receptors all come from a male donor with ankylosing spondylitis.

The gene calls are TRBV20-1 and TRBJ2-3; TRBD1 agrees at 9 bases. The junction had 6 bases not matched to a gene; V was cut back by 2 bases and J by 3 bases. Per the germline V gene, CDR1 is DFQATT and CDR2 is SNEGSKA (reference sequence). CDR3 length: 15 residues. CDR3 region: CSARHRQGGTDTQYF. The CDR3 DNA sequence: TGCAGTGCTAGACACCGACAGGGGGGAACAGATACGCAGTATTTT.

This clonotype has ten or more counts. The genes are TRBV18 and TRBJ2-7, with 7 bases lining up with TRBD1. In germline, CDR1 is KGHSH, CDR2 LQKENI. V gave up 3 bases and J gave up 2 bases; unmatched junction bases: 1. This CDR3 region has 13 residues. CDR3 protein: CASSPGTAYEQYF. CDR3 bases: TGTGCCAGCTCACCTGGGACAGCCTACGAGCAGTACTTC. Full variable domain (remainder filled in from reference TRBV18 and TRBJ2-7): NAGVMQNPRHLVRRRGQEARLRCSPMKGHSHVYWYRQLPEEGLKFMVYLQKENIIDESGMPKERFSAEFPKEGPSILRIQQVVRGDSAAYFCASSPGTAYEQYFGPGTRLTVT.

The CDR3 DNA sequence: TGCAGCGTTCTCCTATGGGACAGGAGTACAGATACGCAGTATTTT. Protein: CSVLLWDRSTDTQYF. The genes are TRBV29-1 and TRBJ2-3, with 8 positions matching TRBD1. The CDR3 contains 15 residues. V shed 5 bases and J 3 bases; nucleotides not matched to a gene: 10. Germline values: CDR1 SQVTM, CDR2 ANQGSEA.

This CDR3 is CSARSLVPYEQYF. CDR3 coding DNA: TGCAGTGCTAGATCCCTAGTCCCCTACGAGCAGTACTTC. The rearrangement uses TRBV20-1 and TRBJ2-7; D call uncertain. The V gene lost 2 bases and the J gene lost 2 bases, with 10 bases spanning the gap. This CDR3 is 13 amino acids long. Germline CDR1 reads DFQATT; CDR2 reads SNEGSKA (reference sequence).

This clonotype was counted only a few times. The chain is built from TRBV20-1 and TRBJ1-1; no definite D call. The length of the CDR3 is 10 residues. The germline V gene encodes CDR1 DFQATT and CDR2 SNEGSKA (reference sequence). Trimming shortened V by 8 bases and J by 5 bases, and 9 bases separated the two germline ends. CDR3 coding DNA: TGCAGTTACGGGGTAACTGAAGCTTTCTTT. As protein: CSYGVTEAFF.

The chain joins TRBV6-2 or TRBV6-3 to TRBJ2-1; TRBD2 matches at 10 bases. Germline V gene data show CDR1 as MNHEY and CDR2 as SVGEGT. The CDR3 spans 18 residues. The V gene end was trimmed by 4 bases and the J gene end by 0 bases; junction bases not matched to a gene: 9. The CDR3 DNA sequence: TGTGCCAGCAGTTCGTCTAGCGGGAGATTGGGCTCCTACAATGAGCAGTTCTTC. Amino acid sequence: CASSSSSGRLGSYNEQFF.

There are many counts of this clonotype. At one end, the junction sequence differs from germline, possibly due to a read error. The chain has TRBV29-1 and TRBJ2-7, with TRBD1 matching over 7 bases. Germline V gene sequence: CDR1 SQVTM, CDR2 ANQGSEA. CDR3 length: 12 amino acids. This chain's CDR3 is CSVEGQGDEQYF. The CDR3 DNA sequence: TGCAGCGTAGAAGGGCAGGGGGACGAGCAGTACTTC.

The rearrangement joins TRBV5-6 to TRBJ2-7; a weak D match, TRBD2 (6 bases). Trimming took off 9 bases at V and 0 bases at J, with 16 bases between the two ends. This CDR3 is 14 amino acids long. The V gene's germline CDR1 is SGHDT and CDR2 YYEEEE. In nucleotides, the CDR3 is TGTGCCATGAGCCTGGGACTCCTCTCCTACGAGCAGTACTTC. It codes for CAMSLGLLSYEQYF.

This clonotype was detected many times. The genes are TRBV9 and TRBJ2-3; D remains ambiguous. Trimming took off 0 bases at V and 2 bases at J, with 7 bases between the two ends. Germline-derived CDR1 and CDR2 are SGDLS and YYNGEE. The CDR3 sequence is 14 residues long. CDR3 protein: CASSVGPNTDTQYF. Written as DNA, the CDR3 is TGTGCCAGCAGCGTAGGTCCCAACACAGATACGCAGTATTTT.

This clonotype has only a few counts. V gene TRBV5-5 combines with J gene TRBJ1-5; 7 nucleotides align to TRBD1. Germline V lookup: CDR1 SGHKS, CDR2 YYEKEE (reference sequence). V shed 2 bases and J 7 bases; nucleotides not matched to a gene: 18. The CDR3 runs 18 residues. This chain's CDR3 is CASSFVGGGDRDWQPQHF. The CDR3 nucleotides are TGTGCCAGCAGCTTCGTCGGCGGGGGTGACAGGGACTGGCAGCCCCAGCATTTT. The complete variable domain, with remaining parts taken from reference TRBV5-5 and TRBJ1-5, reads DAGVTQSPTHLIKTRGQQVTLRCSPISGHKSVSWYQQVLGQGPQFIFQYYEKEERGRGNFPDRFSARQFPNYSSELNVNALLLGDSALYLCASSFVGGGDRDWQPQHFGDGTRLSIL.

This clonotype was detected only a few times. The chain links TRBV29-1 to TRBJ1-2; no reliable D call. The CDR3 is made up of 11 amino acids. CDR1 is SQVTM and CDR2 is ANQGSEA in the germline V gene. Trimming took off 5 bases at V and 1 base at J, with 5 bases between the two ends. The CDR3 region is CSVRNNYGYTF. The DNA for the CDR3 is TGCAGCGTTAGAAATAACTATGGCTACACCTTC.

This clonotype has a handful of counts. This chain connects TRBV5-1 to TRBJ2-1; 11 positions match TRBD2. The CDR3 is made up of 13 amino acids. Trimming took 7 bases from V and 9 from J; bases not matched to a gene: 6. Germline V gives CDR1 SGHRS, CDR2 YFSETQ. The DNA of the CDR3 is TGCGCCAGCCAAGTCGGGACTAGCGGTGAGCAGTTCTTC. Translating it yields CASQVGTSGEQFF.

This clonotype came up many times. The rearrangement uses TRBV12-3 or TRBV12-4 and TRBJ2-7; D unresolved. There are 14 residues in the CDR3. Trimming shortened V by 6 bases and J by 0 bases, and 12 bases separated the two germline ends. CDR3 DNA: TGTGCCAGCAGCCTCGGGCACAGCTCCTACGAGCAGTACTTC. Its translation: CASSLGHSSYEQYF.

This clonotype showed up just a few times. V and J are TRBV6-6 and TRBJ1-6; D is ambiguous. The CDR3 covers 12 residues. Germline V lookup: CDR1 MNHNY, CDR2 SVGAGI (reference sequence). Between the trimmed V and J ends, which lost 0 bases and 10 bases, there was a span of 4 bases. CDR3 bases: TGTGCCAGCAGTTACTCGCTCTCACCCCTCCACTTT. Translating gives CASSYSLSPLHF.

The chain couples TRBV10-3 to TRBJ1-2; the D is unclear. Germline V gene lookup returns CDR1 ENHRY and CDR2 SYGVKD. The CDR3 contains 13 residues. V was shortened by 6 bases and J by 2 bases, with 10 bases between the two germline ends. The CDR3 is CAIRDRGNYGYTF. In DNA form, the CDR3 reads TGTGCCATCAGAGACCGAGGGAACTATGGCTACACCTTC.

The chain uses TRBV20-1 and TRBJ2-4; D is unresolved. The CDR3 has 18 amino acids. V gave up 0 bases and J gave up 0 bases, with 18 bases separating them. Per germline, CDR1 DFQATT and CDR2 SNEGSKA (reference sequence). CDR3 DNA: TGCAGTGCTAGAGATATTACAAACGGAAATTTAGCCAAAAACATTCAGTACTTC. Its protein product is CSARDITNGNLAKNIQYF.

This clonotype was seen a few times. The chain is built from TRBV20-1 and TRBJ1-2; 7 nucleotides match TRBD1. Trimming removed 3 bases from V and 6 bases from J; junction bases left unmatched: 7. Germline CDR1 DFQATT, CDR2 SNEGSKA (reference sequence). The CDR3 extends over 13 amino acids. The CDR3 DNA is TGCAGTGCTAGGGGACAGTTGCTCGATGGCTACACCTTC. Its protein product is CSARGQLLDGYTF.

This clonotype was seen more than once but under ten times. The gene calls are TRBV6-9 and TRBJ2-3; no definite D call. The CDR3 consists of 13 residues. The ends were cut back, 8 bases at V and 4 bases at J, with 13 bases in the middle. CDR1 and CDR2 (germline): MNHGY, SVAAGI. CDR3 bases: TGTGCCAGCGCCCCCTTCCCAGCAGATACGCAGTATTTT. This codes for CASAPFPADTQYF.

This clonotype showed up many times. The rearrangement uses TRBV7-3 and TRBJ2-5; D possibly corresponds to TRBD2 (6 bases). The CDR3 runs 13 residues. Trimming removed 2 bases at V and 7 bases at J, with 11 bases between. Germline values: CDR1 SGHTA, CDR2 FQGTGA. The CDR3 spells CASSLSGGVTQYF. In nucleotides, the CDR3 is TGTGCCAGCAGCTTATCCGGAGGGGTGACCCAGTACTTC.